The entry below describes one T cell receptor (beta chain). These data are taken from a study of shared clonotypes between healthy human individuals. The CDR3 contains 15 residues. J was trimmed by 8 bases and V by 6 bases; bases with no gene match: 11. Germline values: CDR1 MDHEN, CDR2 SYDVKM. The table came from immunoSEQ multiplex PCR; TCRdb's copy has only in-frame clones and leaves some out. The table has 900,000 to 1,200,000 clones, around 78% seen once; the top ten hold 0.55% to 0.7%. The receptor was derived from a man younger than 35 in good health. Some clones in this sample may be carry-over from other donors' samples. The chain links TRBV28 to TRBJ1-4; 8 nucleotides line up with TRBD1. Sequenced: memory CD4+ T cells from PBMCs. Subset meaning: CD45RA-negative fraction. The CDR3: CASSPTGTGGEKLFF. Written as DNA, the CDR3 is TGTGCCAGCAGCCCAACCGGGACAGGAGGCGAAAAACTGTTTTTT. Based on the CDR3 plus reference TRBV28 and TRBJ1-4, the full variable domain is DVKVTQSSRYLVKRTGEKVFLECVQDMDHENMFWYRQDPGLGLRLIYFSYDVKMKEKGDIPEGYSVSREKKERFSLILESASTNQTSMYLCASSPTGTGGEKLFFGSGTQLSVL.